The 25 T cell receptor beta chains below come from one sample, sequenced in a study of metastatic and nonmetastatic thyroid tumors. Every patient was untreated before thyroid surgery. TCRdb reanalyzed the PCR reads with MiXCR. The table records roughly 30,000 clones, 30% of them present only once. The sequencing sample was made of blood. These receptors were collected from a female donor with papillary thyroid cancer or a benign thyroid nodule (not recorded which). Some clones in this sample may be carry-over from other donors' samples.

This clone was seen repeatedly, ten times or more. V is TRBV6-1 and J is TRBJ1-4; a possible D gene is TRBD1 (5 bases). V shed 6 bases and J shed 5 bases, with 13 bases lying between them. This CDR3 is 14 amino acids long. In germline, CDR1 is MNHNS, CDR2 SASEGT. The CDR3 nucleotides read TGTGCCAGCAGATCCGGGACGGGGAATGAAAAACTGTTTTTT. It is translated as CASRSGTGNEKLFF.

In nucleotides, the CDR3 is TGCGCCAGCAGCTTGGCCGGGAGACCTAACACTGAAGCTTTCTTT. Translating it yields CASSLAGRPNTEAFF. The chain couples TRBV5-1 to TRBJ1-1; D is undetermined. Germline-derived CDR1 and CDR2 are SGHRS and YFSETQ. V was shortened by 0 bases and J by 2 bases, with 11 bases between the two germline ends. The CDR3 totals 15 residues.

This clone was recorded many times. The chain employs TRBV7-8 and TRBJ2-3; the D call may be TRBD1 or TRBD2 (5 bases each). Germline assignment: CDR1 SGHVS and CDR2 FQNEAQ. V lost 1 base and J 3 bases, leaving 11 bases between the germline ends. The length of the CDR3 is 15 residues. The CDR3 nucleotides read TGTGCCAGCAGCTTAGGGGACCACCAAACAGATACGCAGTATTTT. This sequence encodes CASSLGDHQTDTQYF.

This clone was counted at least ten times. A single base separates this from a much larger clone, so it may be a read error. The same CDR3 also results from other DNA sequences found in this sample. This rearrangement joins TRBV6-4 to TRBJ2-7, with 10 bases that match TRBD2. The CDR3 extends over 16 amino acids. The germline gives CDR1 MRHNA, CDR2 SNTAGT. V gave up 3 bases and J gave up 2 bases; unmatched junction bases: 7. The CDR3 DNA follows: TGTGCCAGCAGTGAGAGAGCTAGCGGGAGCCCCTACGAGCAGTACTTC. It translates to CASSERASGSPYEQYF.

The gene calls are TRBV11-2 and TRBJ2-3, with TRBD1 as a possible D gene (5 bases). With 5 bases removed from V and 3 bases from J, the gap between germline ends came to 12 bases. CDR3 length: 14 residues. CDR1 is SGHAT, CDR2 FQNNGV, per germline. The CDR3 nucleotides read TGTGCCAGCAGCCAGGGATCTAGTACAGATACGCAGTATTTT. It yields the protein CASSQGSSTDTQYF.

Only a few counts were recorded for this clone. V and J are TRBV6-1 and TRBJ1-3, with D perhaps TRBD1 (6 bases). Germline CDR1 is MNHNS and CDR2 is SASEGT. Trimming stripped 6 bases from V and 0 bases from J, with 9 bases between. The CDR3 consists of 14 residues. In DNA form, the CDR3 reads TGTGCCAGCAGGACAGGCAACTCTGGAAACACCATATATTTT. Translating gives CASRTGNSGNTIYF.

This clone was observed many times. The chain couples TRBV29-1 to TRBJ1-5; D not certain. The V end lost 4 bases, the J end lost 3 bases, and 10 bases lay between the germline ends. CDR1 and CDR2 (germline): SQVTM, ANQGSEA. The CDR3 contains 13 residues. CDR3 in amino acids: CSVALTDNQPQHF. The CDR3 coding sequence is TGCAGCGTTGCACTAACTGACAATCAGCCCCAGCATTTT.

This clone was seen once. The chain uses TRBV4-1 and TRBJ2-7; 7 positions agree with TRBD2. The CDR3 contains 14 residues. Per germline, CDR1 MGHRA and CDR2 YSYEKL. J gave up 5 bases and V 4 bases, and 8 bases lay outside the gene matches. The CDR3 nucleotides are TGCGCCAGCAGCCCCCTCGGGGGGTTCGACGAGCAGTACTTC. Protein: CASSPLGGFDEQYF.

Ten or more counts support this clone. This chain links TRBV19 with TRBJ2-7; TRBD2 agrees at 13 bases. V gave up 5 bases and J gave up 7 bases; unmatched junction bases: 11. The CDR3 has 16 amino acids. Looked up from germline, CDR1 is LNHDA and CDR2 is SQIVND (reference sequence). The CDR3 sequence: CASSPQLAGGPGEQYF. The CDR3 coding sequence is TGTGCCAGTAGTCCACAACTAGCGGGAGGGCCCGGAGAGCAGTACTTC.

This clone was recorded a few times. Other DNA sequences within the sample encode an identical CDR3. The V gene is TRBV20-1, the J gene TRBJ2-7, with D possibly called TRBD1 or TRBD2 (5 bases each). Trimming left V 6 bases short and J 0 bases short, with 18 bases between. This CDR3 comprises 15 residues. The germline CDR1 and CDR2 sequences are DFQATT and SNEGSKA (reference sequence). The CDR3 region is CSAPTQRGPSYEQYF. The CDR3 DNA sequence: TGCAGTGCCCCTACCCAGAGGGGACCCTCCTACGAGCAGTACTTC.

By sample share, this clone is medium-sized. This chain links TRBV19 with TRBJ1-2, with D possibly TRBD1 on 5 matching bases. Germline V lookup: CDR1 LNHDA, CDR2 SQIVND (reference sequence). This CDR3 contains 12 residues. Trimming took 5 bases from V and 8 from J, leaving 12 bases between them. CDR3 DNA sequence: TGTGCCAGTAGTCCCCAGGGACGGGGCTACACCTTC. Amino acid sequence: CASSPQGRGYTF.

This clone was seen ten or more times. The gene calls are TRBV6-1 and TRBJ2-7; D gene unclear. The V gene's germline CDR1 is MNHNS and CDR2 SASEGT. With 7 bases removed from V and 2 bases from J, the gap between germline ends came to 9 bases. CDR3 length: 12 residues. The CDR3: CASTRVTYEQYF. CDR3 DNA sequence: TGTGCCAGCACGCGAGTAACCTACGAGCAGTACTTC.

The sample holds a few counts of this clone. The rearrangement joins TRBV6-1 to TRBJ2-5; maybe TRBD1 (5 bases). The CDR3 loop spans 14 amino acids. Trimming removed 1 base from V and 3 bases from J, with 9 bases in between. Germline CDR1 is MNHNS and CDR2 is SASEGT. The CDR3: CASSEGGSEETQYF. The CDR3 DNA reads TGTGCCAGCAGTGAAGGGGGCAGCGAAGAGACCCAGTACTTC.

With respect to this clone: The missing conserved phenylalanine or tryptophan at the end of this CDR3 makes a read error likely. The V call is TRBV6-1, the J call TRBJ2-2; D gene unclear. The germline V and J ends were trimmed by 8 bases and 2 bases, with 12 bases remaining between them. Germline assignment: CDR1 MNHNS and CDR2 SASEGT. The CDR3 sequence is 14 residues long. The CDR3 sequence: CASDRDANTGELFI. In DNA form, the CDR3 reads TGTGCCAGCGACCGTGACGCCAACACCGGGGAGCTGTTTATT.

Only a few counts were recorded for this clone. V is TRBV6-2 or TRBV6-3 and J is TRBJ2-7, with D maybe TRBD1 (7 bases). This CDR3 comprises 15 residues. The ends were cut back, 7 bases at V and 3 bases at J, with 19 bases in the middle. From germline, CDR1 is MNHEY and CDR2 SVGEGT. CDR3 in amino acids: CASKEGPGQIYEQYF. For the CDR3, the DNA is TGTGCCAGCAAGGAGGGTCCGGGACAGATCTACGAGCAGTACTTC.

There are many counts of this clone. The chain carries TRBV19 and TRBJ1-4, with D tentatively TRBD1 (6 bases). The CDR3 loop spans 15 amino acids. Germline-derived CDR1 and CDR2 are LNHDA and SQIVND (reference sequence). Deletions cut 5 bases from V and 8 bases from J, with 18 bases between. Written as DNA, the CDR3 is TGTGCCAGTAGTCCTCAAAGCGGCAGGGGAGAAAAACTGTTTTTT. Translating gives CASSPQSGRGEKLFF.

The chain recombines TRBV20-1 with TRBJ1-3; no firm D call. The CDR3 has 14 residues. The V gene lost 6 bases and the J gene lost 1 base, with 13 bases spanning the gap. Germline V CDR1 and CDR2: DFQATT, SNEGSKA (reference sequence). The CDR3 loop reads CSAQDRTSGNTIYF. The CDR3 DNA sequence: TGCAGTGCCCAGGACCGCACTTCTGGAAACACCATATATTTT.

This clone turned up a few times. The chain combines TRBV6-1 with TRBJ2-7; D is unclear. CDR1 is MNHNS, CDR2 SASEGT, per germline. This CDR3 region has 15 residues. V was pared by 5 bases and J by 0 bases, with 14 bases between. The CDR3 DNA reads TGTGCCAGCAGTTCCCGCACCGGTCGCTCCTACGAGCAGTACTTC. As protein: CASSSRTGRSYEQYF.

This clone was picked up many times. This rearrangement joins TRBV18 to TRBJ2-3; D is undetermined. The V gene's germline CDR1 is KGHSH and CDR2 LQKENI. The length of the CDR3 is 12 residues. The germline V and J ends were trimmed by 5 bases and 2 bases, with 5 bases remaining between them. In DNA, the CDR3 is TGTGCCAGCTCAGGAACCACAGATACGCAGTATTTT. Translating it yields CASSGTTDTQYF.

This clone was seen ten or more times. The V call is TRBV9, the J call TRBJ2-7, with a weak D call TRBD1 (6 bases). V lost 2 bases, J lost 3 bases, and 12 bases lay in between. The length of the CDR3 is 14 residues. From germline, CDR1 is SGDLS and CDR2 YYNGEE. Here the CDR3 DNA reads TGTGCCAGCAGCGTCCAGGACAGCATCTACGAGCAGTACTTC. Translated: CASSVQDSIYEQYF.

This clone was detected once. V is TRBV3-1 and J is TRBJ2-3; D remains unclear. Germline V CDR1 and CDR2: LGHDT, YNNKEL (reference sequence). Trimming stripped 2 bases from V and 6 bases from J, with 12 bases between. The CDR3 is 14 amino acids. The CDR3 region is CASSQNVWWDTQYF. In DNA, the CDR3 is TGTGCCAGCAGCCAAAACGTCTGGTGGGATACGCAGTATTTT.

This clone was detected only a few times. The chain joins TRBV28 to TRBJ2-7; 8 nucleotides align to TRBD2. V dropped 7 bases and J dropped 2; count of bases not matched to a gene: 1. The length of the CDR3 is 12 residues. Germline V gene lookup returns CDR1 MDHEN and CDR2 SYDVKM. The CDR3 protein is CASISGTYEQYF. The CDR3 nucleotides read TGTGCCAGCATTAGCGGGACCTACGAGCAGTACTTC.

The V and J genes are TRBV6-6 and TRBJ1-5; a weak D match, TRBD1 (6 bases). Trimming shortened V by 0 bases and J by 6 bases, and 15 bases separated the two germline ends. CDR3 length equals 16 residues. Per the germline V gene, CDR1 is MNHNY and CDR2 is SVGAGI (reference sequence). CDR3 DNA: TGTGCCAGCAGTTACTCCGCAGGGGAAGGTGGTCAGCCCCAGCATTTT. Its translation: CASSYSAGEGGQPQHF.

In nucleotides, the CDR3 is TGTGCCAACAGCCCCGGGACGGCAAAGGGGCAGTCCCAGCATTTT. Protein sequence: CANSPGTAKGQSQHF. The V and J genes are TRBV6-1 and TRBJ1-5; maybe TRBD1 (5 bases). CDR1 and CDR2 from the germline V gene are MNHNS and SASEGT. Trimming stripped 10 bases from V and 11 bases from J, with 27 bases between. The CDR3 is made up of 15 amino acids.

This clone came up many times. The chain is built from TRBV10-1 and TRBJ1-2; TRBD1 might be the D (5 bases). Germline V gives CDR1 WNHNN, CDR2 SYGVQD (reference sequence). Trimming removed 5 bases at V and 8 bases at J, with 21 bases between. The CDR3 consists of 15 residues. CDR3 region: CASSPTREAAGGYTF. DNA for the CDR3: TGCGCCAGCAGTCCTACCAGGGAAGCGGCTGGAGGCTACACCTTC.